This T cell receptor (beta chain) was sequenced for a study of control samples from healthy donors and cancer patients. Some clones are missing from TCRdb's copy, which holds only in-frame ones; the method was immunoSEQ multiplex PCR. The sample consists of 55,000 to 90,000 clones, about 87% of them appearing once. This CDR3 has 13 amino acids. V lost 6 bases to trimming and J lost 4 bases; unmatched junction nucleotides: 5. This clonotype originated in a man in his forties or fifties in good health. The chain employs TRBV12-3 or TRBV12-4 and TRBJ1-2; TRBD1 aligns across 7 bases. The specimen sequenced was blood. CDR3 sequence: CASRTTGAYGYTF. DNA of the CDR3: TGTGCCAGCAGGACAACAGGGGCCTATGGCTACACCTTC.